The 15 T cell receptor beta chains below all came from one sample that was sequenced in a study of blood T cell repertoires in COVID-19. TCRdb's table, derived via immunoSEQ multiplex PCR, lists solely in-frame clones and lacks some. The sample has roughly 300,000 clones, over 75% seen once. Material: peripheral blood. The receptors come from a human donor in a cohort sampled during active COVID-19.

The chain links TRBV5-1 to TRBJ2-1, with 11 bases matching TRBD2. The CDR3 is made up of 16 amino acids. The junction had 9 bases not matched to a gene; V was cut back by 3 bases and J by 7 bases. Germline V gives CDR1 SGHRS, CDR2 YFSETQ. This chain's CDR3 is CASSSVSGGAENEQFF. The CDR3 DNA is TGCGCCAGCAGCTCTGTTAGCGGGGGGGCCGAAAATGAGCAGTTCTTC.

The chain couples TRBV24-1 to TRBJ2-3; tentatively, D is TRBD1 (5 bases). V was trimmed by 0 bases and J by 0 bases, leaving 12 bases between them. This CDR3 has 17 residues. Germline CDR1 and CDR2: KGHDR and SFDVKD. DNA for the CDR3: TGTGCCACCAGTGATTTGAAGGGGATAAGCAGCACAGATACGCAGTATTTT. It specifies CATSDLKGISSTDTQYF.

This chain uses TRBV10-3 with TRBJ1-5; 7 bases are shared with TRBD1. CDR1 is ENHRY, CDR2 SYGVKD, per germline. This CDR3 comprises 17 residues. V trimming: 2 bases; J trimming: 5 bases; junction bases outside the gene matches: 12. The chain's CDR3 is CAISESVVVTGDQPQHF. The CDR3, as DNA: TGTGCCATCAGTGAGAGTGTCGTGGTAACAGGGGATCAGCCCCAGCATTTT.

The chain recombines TRBV10-2 with TRBJ1-5; 7 positions agree with TRBD1. Trimming cost V 2 bases and J 4 bases; bases outside gene matches: 14. The CDR3 runs to 18 residues. Looked up from germline, CDR1 is WSHSY and CDR2 is SAAADI. The CDR3 region has the DNA TGCGCCAGCAGTGAGCCGCGTAGTAGTAAGGGGGCGAATCAGCCCCAGCATTTT. This codes for CASSEPRSSKGANQPQHF.

The chain combines TRBV10-1 with TRBJ2-7; D gene uncertain. Germline V gene sequence: CDR1 WNHNN, CDR2 SYGVQD (reference sequence). V dropped 7 bases and J dropped 2 bases, with 18 bases sitting between them. The CDR3 consists of 15 residues. The CDR3 coding sequence is TGCGCCAGCACCAACCCCCTGGAGCATACCTACGAGCAGTACTTC. Residues: CASTNPLEHTYEQYF.

The CDR3 DNA is TGTGCCAGCTCAAGGGACAGGTCGAACACCGGGGAGCTGTTTTTT. This translates into CASSRDRSNTGELFF. V gene TRBV18 combines with J gene TRBJ2-2; 8 positions match TRBD1. Germline V lookup: CDR1 KGHSH, CDR2 LQKENI. There are 15 residues in the CDR3. With 5 bases clipped from V and 0 bases from J, the junction kept 2 bases outside the gene matches. Combining the CDR3 with reference TRBV18 and TRBJ2-2 gives the whole variable domain NAGVMQNPRHLVRRRGQEARLRCSPMKGHSHVYWYRQLPEEGLKFMVYLQKENIIDESGMPKERFSAEFPKEGPSILRIQQVVRGDSAAYFCASSRDRSNTGELFFGEGSRLTVL.

V is TRBV7-5 and J is TRBJ1-1; the D call of TRBD1 is as the table states it, not checked on the DNA. TRBV7-5 counts as a pseudogene. This CDR3 region has 17 residues. The CDR3 sequence: CVRSLEPWTGPNTEAFF. The CDR3, as DNA: TGTGTCAGAAGCTTAGAGCCCTGGACAGGGCCGAACACTGAAGCTTTCTTT.

This clone was counted ten times or more. V and J are TRBV5-4 and TRBJ2-1, with a possible D match to TRBD2 (5 bases). V was pared by 0 bases and J by 14 bases, with 18 bases between. The CDR3 is made up of 14 amino acids. Per germline, CDR1 SGHNT and CDR2 YYREEE (reference sequence). CDR3 region: CASSLEQNSRDKFF. The CDR3 DNA sequence: TGTGCCAGCAGCTTGGAACAGAACTCGAGGGATAAGTTCTTC.

This chain links TRBV12-3 or TRBV12-4 with TRBJ1-5; tentatively, D is TRBD1 (5 bases). The CDR3 length is 13 residues. V lost 3 bases, J lost 3 bases, and 6 bases lay in between. In DNA, the CDR3 is TGTGCCAGCAGTTTGACAGTCAATCAGCCCCAGCATTTT. Protein sequence: CASSLTVNQPQHF.

This sequence joins TRBV5-1 and TRBJ2-6, with a tentative D call TRBD2 (5 bases). This CDR3 region has 17 residues. Trimming took off 3 bases at V and 0 bases at J, with 13 bases between the two ends. Germline loops: CDR1 SGHRS, CDR2 YFSETQ. As DNA, the CDR3 is TGCGCCAGCAGCTCGACGGGATCTAGCTCTGGGGCCAACGTCCTGACTTTC. It translates to CASSSTGSSSGANVLTF.

The chain recombines TRBV5-1 with TRBJ2-5; the D gene is possibly TRBD2 (6 bases). The germline V gene has CDR1 SGHRS and CDR2 YFSETQ. CDR3 length equals 12 residues. With 2 bases removed from V and 5 bases from J, the gap between germline ends came to 7 bases. The CDR3 DNA follows: TGCGCCAGCAGCTTTGGAGGGGAGACCCAGTACTTC. This encodes CASSFGGETQYF.

The rearrangement links TRBV20-1 to TRBJ2-7; TRBD2 matches 7 bases. This CDR3 spans 11 amino acids. Germline CDR1 and CDR2: DFQATT and SNEGSKA (reference sequence). V was clipped by 5 bases and J by 6 bases; unmatched bases: 4. CDR3 in amino acids: CSAHTGGEQYF. The CDR3 DNA follows: TGCAGTGCTCATACGGGGGGCGAGCAGTACTTC.

The genes are TRBV7-8 and TRBJ1-2, with D maybe TRBD1 (5 bases). Trimming removed 4 bases from V and 3 bases from J, with 6 bases in between. Germline values: CDR1 SGHVS, CDR2 FQNEAQ. CDR3 size: 12 residues. The CDR3 coding sequence is TGTGCCAGCAGCTCGGGGGACTATGGCTACACCTTC. It translates to CASSSGDYGYTF.

The table lists this clone with a count of one. The CDR3 region has the DNA TGTGCCACCAGTGATGCCAGGGACCAGCATTTT. Amino acid sequence: CATSDARDQHF. The chain has TRBV24-1 and TRBJ1-5; a weak D match, TRBD1 (5 bases). The V and J ends lost 3 bases and 12 bases respectively, with 8 bases between them. Germline V lookup: CDR1 KGHDR, CDR2 SFDVKD. CDR3 length: 11 amino acids.

This clone was recorded many times. CDR3 in amino acids: CASRGGEQGYGYTF. CDR3 nucleotides: TGTGCCAGTCGAGGGGGGGAGCAAGGCTATGGCTACACCTTC. The chain recombines TRBV2 with TRBJ1-2; D is possibly TRBD1 (6 bases). Between the trimmed V and J ends, which lost 9 bases and 4 bases, there was a span of 18 bases. The CDR3 sequence is 14 residues long. The germline CDR1 and CDR2 sequences are SNHLY and FYNNEI.